This T cell receptor beta chain was sequenced for a study of blood T cells in healthy people across ages (dated by TCRdb to 2015 to 2017). Context from the whole study: In model experiments, roughly one uniquely barcoded TCR beta cDNA molecule per two T cells was captured by template switching. The study analyzed two additional independent replicas of 1 million unique cDNA reads from the same blood draw for two donors, one aged 18 to 30 and one aged 80 or older. To avoid experimental bias, donors of different ages were distributed randomly across sequencing lanes. The study measured age-related changes in TCR beta repertoire diversity using deep sequencing normalized with unique cDNA molecular identifiers. Donors were grouped into four age groups: young (average approximately 15 years), middle-aged (approximately 41), aged (around 56) and long-lived (over 80).

Receptor amplification or capture employed 5' RACE. The sequencer was an Illumina HiSeq 2500. A second PCR of roughly 7 to 11 cycles was performed with a sample-barcoded 5' primer and a J-beta primer mix. A template-switch 5' adaptor carrying 12 random nucleotides introduced a unique molecular identifier onto each TCR beta cDNA molecule. Each sample yielded at least 3 million CDR3-containing paired-end reads. The Mint cDNA synthesis kit, primed by a TRBC-specific oligonucleotide, was used to synthesize first-strand cDNA from all RNA. Following uracil-DNA glycosylase treatment, all cDNA underwent a first 18-cycle PCR with the universal primers M1SS and BC2_uni_R. In the source study's methods: For normalization, 1 million high-quality reads, each with a distinct molecular identifier, were randomly selected from each sample. Reads with shared molecular identifiers were discarded instead of being binned into consensus sequences. MiTCR, run with a Q25 quality threshold and the strictest error-elimination algorithm, handled CDR3 identification, clonotype clustering and error correction. A nonparametric unseen species model with Euler transformation was used to estimate lower-bound total TCR beta diversity. In TCRdb, the public reads were trimmed at Q25 with fastp and aligned with MiXCR, with productive beta chains retained. Rows with one shared CDR3 protein collapse into an entry with the most common genes and DNA. These V and J calls derive from TCRdb rather than the authors' analysis. The sample includes nearly 800,000 distinct CDR3 sequences, with 45% to 70% observed a single time. Roughly 26% of the sample belongs to the ten largest clones.

The germline V gene (reference sequence) supplies CDR1 SEHNR and CDR2 FQNEAQ. The V end loses 4 bases and the J end loses 7 bases, and a stretch of 8 bases separates them. Reading from cysteine to phenylalanine, the CDR3 counts 13 amino acids. The read is trimmed to its CDR3 DNA, 39 bases read in frame from base 1. Overall results and qualifications from the work: As age increased, observed TCR beta diversity per million T cells dropped in a roughly linear way, and a significant reduction was already evident by age 40. Compared with the aged group, the long-lived group had more naive CD4+ T cells, fewer expanded clones and increased TCR diversity, a pattern suggesting age selection. Observed TCR beta diversity correlated strongly with the percentage of naive T cells measured by flow cytometry. Estimates of total diversity based on one million sequenced T cells were regarded as lower bounds and as underestimates. Donor CMV infection status was unknown, potentially confounding age-related changes in expanded clonotypes. Because profiling used bulk unsorted PBMCs, naive and antigen-experienced compartments could not be compared conclusively.

For this clonotype: Its specific antigen is unknown. Base quality data are lacking; no much larger clone is found one base away.

Systemically healthy Caucasian individuals from Russia, roughly 40 in total and aged roughly 6 to 100 years, were included as donors. Each donor gave 8 to 10 milliliters of peripheral blood, drawn into EDTA-treated Vacutainer tubes. Ficoll-Paque density-gradient centrifugation was used to isolate PBMCs, with at least 6 million per sample. Trizol reagent was used to extract total RNA from the PBMCs, yielding at least 5.5 micrograms per sample. Naive CD45RAhigh/CD27high T cell percentages were measured by flow cytometry on a PBMC aliquot from every donor. The clonotype was recovered from a man in his forties in good health. The sequenced sample was blood. In this chain, TRBV7-9 is recombined with TRBJ1-6, with the identity of the D gene unclear. The nucleotides are TGTGCCAGCAGCTCCCTGGGAAATTCACCCCTCCACTTT. It codes for CASSSLGNSPLHF.